This T cell receptor (beta chain) was observed in a study of breast tumors, draining lymph nodes, adjacent tissues. Findings of the study overall: Compared with lymph nodes, tumors were less diverse; compared with nontumor tissue, more. Data only fit, rather than demonstrated, lymph node origin of most tumor T cells.

The CDR3 is made up of 13 amino acids. The V end lost 3 bases, the J end lost 5 bases, and 12 bases lay between the germline ends. Germline-derived CDR1 and CDR2 are SGDLS and YYNGEE. In regard to this clonotype: Its antigen is as yet unknown.

TCRdb independently ran MiXCR on the multiplex PCR reads; one entry per CDR3 protein. The repertoire holds about 22,000 distinct CDR3 sequences, with about 60% as singletons. The chain links TRBV9 to TRBJ2-7, with D perhaps matching TRBD2 (6 bases). Sequencing was done on a sample of breast tumor tissue. This receptor was obtained from a female donor with breast cancer. Some clones in this sample may be carry-over from other donors' samples. The CDR3 protein is CASSGGVFHEQYF. The CDR3 coding sequence is TGTGCCAGCAGCGGGGGGGTCTTCCACGAGCAGTACTTC.